A selection of T cell receptor beta chains follows, all from one sample in a study of technical replicates of blood from a few donors. TCRdb's table, derived via immunoSEQ multiplex PCR, lists solely in-frame clones and lacks some. The sample has 100,000 or so clones; approximately 95% are singletons. The source material was T cells isolated from PBMCs. These receptors were collected from a human donor in good health. The conserved cysteine and the conserved F or W are not part of the CDR3 here. The D gene is left open where the match is weak. Clone size is stated in some rows and not others, as once, few, many or a class when expanded.

clone size	J gene	D gene	V gene	CDR3 protein
NA	TRBJ1-3	TRBD1	TRBV28	ASKTDRPAWSGNTIY
NA	TRBJ2-2	NA	TRBV7-7	ASSQRPGENTGELF
NA	TRBJ2-5	TRBD2	TRBV28	ATKGGSSGRVRETQY
NA	TRBJ2-1	TRBD1	TRBV11-3	ASSLDPEGAVKDEQF
NA	TRBJ1-2	NA	TRBV30	AWTQSYGYT
NA	TRBJ2-1	TRBD1	TRBV5-1	ASSLRQGYYNEQF
NA	TRBJ1-1	TRBD1	TRBV28	ASSLPGTGFMNTEAF
NA	TRBJ2-1	TRBD1	TRBV28	ASSGPGQGAGEQF
NA	TRBJ1-5	NA	TRBV19	ASNVERGNQPQH
NA	TRBJ2-1	NA	TRBV14	ASSQDEAEPYNEQF
NA	TRBJ2-1	NA	TRBV6-1	ASSVRDTYNEQF
NA	TRBJ1-1	NA	TRBV28	ASVVEGNTEAF
NA	TRBJ2-7	NA	TRBV9	ASSVGAGNYEQY
NA	TRBJ2-3	NA	TRBV14	ASRTSWLPTDTQY
NA	TRBJ2-5	NA	TRBV7-3	ASSSAGISVVRTQY
NA	TRBJ2-3	NA	TRBV6-1	ASSELIAVGERTDTQY
NA	TRBJ2-7	NA	TRBV15	ATSRDRVGSYEQY
NA	TRBJ1-2	NA	TRBV27	ASSFRAGLGLYGYT
NA	TRBJ2-7	TRBD1	TRBV2	ASREGTVDSYEQY
once	TRBJ2-3	TRBD1	TRBV7-9	ASSYKTGLSTDTQY
NA	TRBJ1-1	NA	TRBV6-5	ASSYFPFTEAF
NA	TRBJ2-1	TRBD1	TRBV7-9	ASSLGQGERNEQF
NA	TRBJ2-5	TRBD1	TRBV7-9	ASSLVESPGGWAQY
NA	TRBJ2-2	NA	TRBV6-1	ASGGADDTGELF
NA	TRBJ2-3	NA	TRBV5-1	ASSPVSTDTQY
NA	TRBJ2-1	TRBD1	TRBV7-9	ASSLGTGDEQF
NA	TRBJ2-7	NA	TRBV28	ASSQPPVIEQY
NA	TRBJ2-3	TRBD2	TRBV5-1	ASSAGGLAGGRPDTQY
NA	TRBJ2-7	NA	TRBV28	ASSLLLRGSEQY
NA	TRBJ2-7	NA	TRBV29-1	SVRGGVEQY
NA	TRBJ2-7	TRBD2	TRBV28	ASSLPGRGGTTYEQY
NA	TRBJ1-1	TRBD1	TRBV25-1	ASSEYALDRGAF
NA	TRBJ2-6	NA	TRBV6-5	ASSSRGSGANVLT
NA	TRBJ1-1	TRBD1	TRBV7-9	ASSLENPGGANTEAF
few	TRBJ1-5	NA	TRBV28	ASSLPRVEGNQPQH
NA	TRBJ2-2	TRBD1	TRBV28	ANQNRGTGELF
NA	TRBJ1-1	NA	TRBV4-2	ASSRQLNTEAF
once	TRBJ2-1	NA	TRBV11-2	ASSVRENYNEQF
NA	TRBJ1-5	NA	TRBV7-9	ASSSTGGDSNQPQH
NA	TRBJ2-5	TRBD1	TRBV5-1	ASSFTGAKGETQY
NA	TRBJ1-3	TRBD1	TRBV11-3	ASSPGTGVTGNTIY
NA	TRBJ2-5	TRBD2	TRBV6-1	ASSEEEGLAVEETQY
NA	TRBJ1-4	TRBD1	TRBV27	ASSLRDRGEKLF
NA	TRBJ1-1	NA	TRBV19	ASSKGVGRNTEAF
NA	TRBJ1-1	NA	TRBV10-1	ASSESLNTEAF
NA	TRBJ2-3	TRBD2	TRBV7-2	ASSPGLAGDTQY
NA	TRBJ1-5	NA	TRBV10-3	AISELQGLNQPQH
NA	TRBJ1-5	NA	TRBV27	ASSLRGAQGQPQH
NA	TRBJ2-1	NA	TRBV6-1	ASSDFTGAFYNEQF
NA	TRBJ2-1	TRBD1	TRBV6-6	ASSYRGQGTKNEQF
NA	TRBJ2-7	TRBD2	TRBV5-1	ASSLTSGSYEQY
NA	TRBJ1-3	NA	TRBV6-1	ASTIQGPSGNTIY
NA	TRBJ1-2	NA	TRBV4-1	ASSQEDTVLRGYT
NA	TRBJ1-4	TRBD1	TRBV27	ASRDRVEKLF
NA	TRBJ2-1	TRBD2	TRBV27	ASSITSGRLYNEQF
NA	TRBJ2-3	NA	TRBV19	ASSTHSLRGSFGFSPDTQY